These T cell receptor beta chains were read from a single sample in a study of spatial heterogeneity in lung cancer. TCRdb re-analysed the 5' RACE reads in MiXCR, keeping a single row per CDR3 protein. The repertoire has roughly 2,900 distinct CDR3 sequences, approximately 9.3% of them found once; the top ten carry 6.3%. The sequencing used lung tumor tissue, collected at surgery. The receptors were sampled from a female donor with early-stage non-small cell lung cancer. CDR3s include the opening cysteine and the closing phenylalanine or tryptophan. A D gene is named only where the DNA matches it firmly. Size tells how often a clone was seen (once, few, many) or the class of an expanded clone, and some rows leave it out.

>TRBJ1-6|-|TRBV9|medium-sized
TGTGCCAGCAGCGAGGAAGGGAATTCACCCCTCCACTTT
CASSEEGNSPLHF
>TRBJ2-3|-|TRBV5-6|medium-sized
TGTGCCAGCAGCTTGGTTCGTATCTTAGCTTATAGCACAGATACGCAGTATTTT
CASSLVRILAYSTDTQYF
>TRBJ1-1|-|TRBV9|medium-sized
TGTGCCAGCAGCCTCGACGGGGGCCAGGTTGCTTTCTTT
CASSLDGGQVAFF
>TRBJ1-2|-|TRBV2|medium-sized
TGTGCCAGCGACTTGGCTAGAGCTAACTATGGCTACACCTTC
CASDLARANYGYTF
>TRBJ1-2|-|TRBV16|medium-sized
TGTGCCAGCAGCCAATTCACAGGGTCAAGTAGCTATGGCTACACCTTC
CASSQFTGSSSYGYTF
>TRBJ2-3|-|TRBV20-1|many
TGCAGTGCTAGGATTACAGCAGATACGCAGTATTTT
CSARITADTQYF
>TRBJ2-1|TRBD2|TRBV5-4|few
TGTGCCAGCAGCTTTAGTAGCGGGATGGTCTCGGTCTTC
CASSFSSGMVSVF
>TRBJ2-7|-|TRBV6-5|few
TGTGCCAGCAGTTACGCCTACGAGCAGTACTTC
CASSYAYEQYF
>TRBJ2-2|TRBD1|TRBV20-1|medium-sized
TGCAGTGCTAGAGGGGGGACAGACACCGGGGAGCTGTTTTTT
CSARGGTDTGELFF
>TRBJ2-5|-|TRBV7-2|-
TGTGCCAGCAGCTTAGGAGAGGAGACCCAGTACTTC
CASSLGEETQYF
>TRBJ2-5|TRBD1|TRBV10-1|medium-sized
TGCGCCAGCAGCCCCTCTCTCCCGGGACAGCCTCAAGAGACCCAGTACTTC
CASSPSLPGQPQETQYF
>TRBJ2-7|-|TRBV28|many
TGTGCCAGCATAGGACACTACGAGCAGTACTTC
CASIGHYEQYF
>TRBJ1-4|-|TRBV28|large
TGTGCCAGCAGATTACGGGGGCTTGGTGAAAAACTGTTTTTT
CASRLRGLGEKLFF
>TRBJ2-5|-|TRBV5-1|medium-sized
TGCGCCAGCAGCTTGGGTTCGTTACTAGGGGAGACCCAGTACTTC
CASSLGSLLGETQYF
>TRBJ2-3|-|TRBV6-2/TRBV6-3|medium-sized
TGTGCCAGCAGCGCTGGACTACGGGACGGCACAGATACGCAGTATTTT
CASSAGLRDGTDTQYF
>TRBJ1-2|-|TRBV6-5|many
TGTGCCAGCAGTTACTCGAACGGATACGATGGCTACACCTTC
CASSYSNGYDGYTF
>TRBJ1-2|TRBD1|TRBV28|medium-sized
TGTGCCAGCAGGACAGGGGGCGCCTATGGCTACACCTTC
CASRTGGAYGYTF
>TRBJ2-3|TRBD2|TRBV4-2|medium-sized
TGTGCCAGCAGACCAGTCACTAGCGGGGGGGCAGGAGATACGCAGTATTTT
CASRPVTSGGAGDTQYF
>TRBJ2-5|TRBD1|TRBV6-5|medium-sized
TGTGCCAGCAGCCCTACAGGGGTCCCTAAAGAGACCCAGTACTTC
CASSPTGVPKETQYF
>TRBJ2-1|-|TRBV28|medium-sized
TGTGCCAGCAGCCGCCGCGGAAGCTTCGACAATGAGCAGTTCTTC
CASSRRGSFDNEQFF
>TRBJ2-2|-|TRBV7-3|many
TGTGCCAGCAGCCCTGGCTTCGGGTCCGGGGAGCTGTTTTTT
CASSPGFGSGELFF
>TRBJ1-1|TRBD1|TRBV28|medium-sized
TGTGCCAGCAGTTTTGGACAGGGTTGGAACACTGAAGCTTTCTTT
CASSFGQGWNTEAFF
>TRBJ2-2|-|TRBV5-1|medium-sized
TGCGCCAGCAGCTTGCACCCACTGACGGGGGCCACGAACACCGGGGAGCTGTTTTTT
CASSLHPLTGATNTGELFF
>TRBJ2-1|-|TRBV29-1|medium-sized
TGCAGCCTACCGAGGGACGGGGCCTACAATGAGCAGTTCTTC
CSLPRDGAYNEQFF
>TRBJ1-5|-|TRBV3-1|medium-sized
TGTGCCAGCAGCCCCCGGCTCAGTCAGCCCCAGCATTTT
CASSPRLSQPQHF
>TRBJ1-4|-|TRBV5-1|medium-sized
TGCGCCAGCGCTCCGGGACGGGACTTAGAAAAACTGTTTTTT
CASAPGRDLEKLFF
>TRBJ2-2|TRBD1|TRBV5-1|medium-sized
TGCGCCAGCAGCCGCGAGGGACAGGGGGCTGCCGGGGAGCTGTTTTTT
CASSREGQGAAGELFF
>TRBJ2-7|-|TRBV11-2|-
TGTGCCAGCAGCTTAGTGAGTAGGTACGAGCAGTACTTC
CASSLVSRYEQYF
>TRBJ2-6|TRBD1|TRBV5-1|medium-sized
TGCGCCAGCAGCTGGGCCTCCGGGACAGGCGTTTCTGGGGCCAACGTCCTGACTTTC
CASSWASGTGVSGANVLTF
>TRBJ2-6|TRBD1|TRBV7-8|medium-sized
TGTGCCAGCAGCTTAGGGTGGACAGGTATCTCTGGGGCCAACGTCCTGACTTTC
CASSLGWTGISGANVLTF
>TRBJ2-7|-|TRBV11-2|few
TGTGCCAGCAGCCCGGATGACGGCCACTACGAGCAGTACTTC
CASSPDDGHYEQYF
>TRBJ1-4|TRBD1|TRBV28|many
TGTGCCAGCAGCCCCGGGACAGGTGGAGGAAAACTGTTTTTT
CASSPGTGGGKLFF
>TRBJ2-5|-|TRBV29-1|-
TGCAGCGCCGTAATCCCAAACCAAGAGACCCAGTACTTC
CSAVIPNQETQYF
>TRBJ2-2|TRBD2|TRBV15|medium-sized
TGTGCCACCAGCAGAGGCGGGGGGGCGATCGGGGAGCTGTTTTTT
CATSRGGGAIGELFF